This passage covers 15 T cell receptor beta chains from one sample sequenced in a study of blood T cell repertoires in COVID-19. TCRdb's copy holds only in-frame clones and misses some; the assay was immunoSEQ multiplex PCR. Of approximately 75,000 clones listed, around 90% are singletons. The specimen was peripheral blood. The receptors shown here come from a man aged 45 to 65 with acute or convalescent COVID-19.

CDR3 in amino acids: CASSQDFPQAEQYF. In DNA, the CDR3 is TGTGCCAGCAGCCAAGATTTTCCCCAGGCCGAGCAGTACTTC. The rearrangement uses TRBV4-2 and TRBJ2-7, with unresolved D. This CDR3 contains 14 residues. With 0 bases removed from V and 6 bases from J, the gap between germline ends came to 12 bases. Germline V lookup: CDR1 LGHNA, CDR2 YNFKEQ.

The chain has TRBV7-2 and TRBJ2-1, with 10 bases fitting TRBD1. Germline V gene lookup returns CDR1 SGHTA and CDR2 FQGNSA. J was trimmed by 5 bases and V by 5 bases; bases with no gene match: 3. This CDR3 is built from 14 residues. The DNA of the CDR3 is TGTGCCAGCAGCCAGGGGACAGGGGACAATGAGCAGTTCTTC. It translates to CASSQGTGDNEQFF.

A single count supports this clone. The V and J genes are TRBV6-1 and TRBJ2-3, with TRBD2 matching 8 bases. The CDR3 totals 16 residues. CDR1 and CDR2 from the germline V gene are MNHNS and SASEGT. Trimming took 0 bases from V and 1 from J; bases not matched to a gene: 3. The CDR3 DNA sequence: TGTGCCAGCAGTGAAGCACCGACTAGCGGCACAGATACGCAGTATTTT. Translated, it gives CASSEAPTSGTDTQYF.

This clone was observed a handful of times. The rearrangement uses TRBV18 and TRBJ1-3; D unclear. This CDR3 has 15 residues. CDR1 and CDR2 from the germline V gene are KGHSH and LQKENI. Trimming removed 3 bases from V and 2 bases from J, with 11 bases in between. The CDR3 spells CASSPGEVTGNTIYF. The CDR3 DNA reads TGTGCCAGCTCACCCGGAGAAGTGACTGGAAACACCATATATTTT. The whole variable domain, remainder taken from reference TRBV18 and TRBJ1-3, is NAGVMQNPRHLVRRRGQEARLRCSPMKGHSHVYWYRQLPEEGLKFMVYLQKENIIDESGMPKERFSAEFPKEGPSILRIQQVVRGDSAAYFCASSPGEVTGNTIYFGEGSWLTVV.

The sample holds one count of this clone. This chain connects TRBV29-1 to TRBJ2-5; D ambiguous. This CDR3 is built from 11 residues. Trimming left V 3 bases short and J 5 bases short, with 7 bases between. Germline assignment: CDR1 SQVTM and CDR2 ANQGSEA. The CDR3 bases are TGCAGCGTTGATAATAGCGAGACCCAGTACTTC. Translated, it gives CSVDNSETQYF.

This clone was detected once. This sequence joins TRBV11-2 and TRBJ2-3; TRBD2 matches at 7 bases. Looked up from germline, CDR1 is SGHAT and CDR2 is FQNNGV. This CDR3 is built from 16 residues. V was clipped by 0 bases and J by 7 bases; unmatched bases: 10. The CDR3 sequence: CASSLESGVNGHTQYF. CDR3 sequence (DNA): TGTGCCAGCAGCTTAGAAAGCGGGGTTAACGGCCATACGCAGTATTTT.

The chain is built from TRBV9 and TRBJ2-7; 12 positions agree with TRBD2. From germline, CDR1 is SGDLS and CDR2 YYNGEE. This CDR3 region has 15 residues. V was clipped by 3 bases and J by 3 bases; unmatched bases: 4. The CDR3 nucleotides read TGTGCCAGCAGCGACCCTAGCGGGGGGGACTACGAGCAGTACTTC. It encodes CASSDPSGGDYEQYF.

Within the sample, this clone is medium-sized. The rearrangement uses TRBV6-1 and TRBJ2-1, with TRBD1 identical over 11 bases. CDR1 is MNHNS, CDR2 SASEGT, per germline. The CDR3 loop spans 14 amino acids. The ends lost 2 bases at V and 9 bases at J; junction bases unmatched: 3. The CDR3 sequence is CASSERTGGAEQFF. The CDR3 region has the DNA TGTGCCAGCAGTGAAAGGACAGGGGGCGCTGAGCAGTTCTTC.

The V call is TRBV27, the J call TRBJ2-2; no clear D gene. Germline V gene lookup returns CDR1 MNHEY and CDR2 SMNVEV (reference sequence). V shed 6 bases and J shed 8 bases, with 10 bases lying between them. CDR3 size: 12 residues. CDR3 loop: CASSSPLGELFF. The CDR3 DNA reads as TGTGCCAGCAGCTCCCCTCTGGGGGAGCTGTTTTTT.

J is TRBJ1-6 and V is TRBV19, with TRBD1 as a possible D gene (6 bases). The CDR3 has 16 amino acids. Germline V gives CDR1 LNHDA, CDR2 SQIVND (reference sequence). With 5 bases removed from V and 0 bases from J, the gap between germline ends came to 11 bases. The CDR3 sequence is CASSPQGGSYNSPLHF. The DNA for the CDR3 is TGTGCCAGTAGTCCCCAAGGGGGCTCCTATAATTCACCCCTCCACTTT.

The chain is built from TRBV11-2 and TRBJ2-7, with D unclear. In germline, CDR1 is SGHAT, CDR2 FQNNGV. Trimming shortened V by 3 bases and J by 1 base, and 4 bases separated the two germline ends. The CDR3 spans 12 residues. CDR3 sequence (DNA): TGTGCCAGCAGCTTGGAGTCCTACGAGCAGTACTTC. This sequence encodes CASSLESYEQYF.

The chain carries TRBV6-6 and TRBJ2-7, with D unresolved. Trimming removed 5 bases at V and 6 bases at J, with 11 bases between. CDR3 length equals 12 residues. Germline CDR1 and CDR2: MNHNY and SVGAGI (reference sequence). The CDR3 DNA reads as TGTGCCAGCAGTCAAATTTACGGCGAGCAGTACTTC. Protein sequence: CASSQIYGEQYF.

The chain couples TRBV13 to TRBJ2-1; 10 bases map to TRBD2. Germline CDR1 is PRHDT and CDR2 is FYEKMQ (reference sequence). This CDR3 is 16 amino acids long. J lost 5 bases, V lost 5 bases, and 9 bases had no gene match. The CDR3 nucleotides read TGTGCCAGCAGCCACCCTCCGGGACTAGCGCACAATGAGCAGTTCTTC. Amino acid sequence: CASSHPPGLAHNEQFF.

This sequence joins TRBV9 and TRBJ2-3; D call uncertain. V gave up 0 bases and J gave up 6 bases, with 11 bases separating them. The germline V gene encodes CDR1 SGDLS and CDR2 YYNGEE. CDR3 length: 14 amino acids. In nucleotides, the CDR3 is TGTGCCAGCAGCGTAGCTCTGAGCGTTGATACGCAGTATTTT. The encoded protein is CASSVALSVDTQYF.

The CDR3 nucleotides read TGCGCCAGCAGACAAGGGGGGGGAAGCTCCTACGAGCAGTACTTC. As protein: CASRQGGGSSYEQYF. The chain has TRBV5-1 and TRBJ2-7; tentatively, D is TRBD2 (7 bases). This CDR3 is built from 15 residues. The germline V and J ends were trimmed by 5 bases and 0 bases, with 15 bases remaining between them. The V gene's germline CDR1 is SGHRS and CDR2 YFSETQ.